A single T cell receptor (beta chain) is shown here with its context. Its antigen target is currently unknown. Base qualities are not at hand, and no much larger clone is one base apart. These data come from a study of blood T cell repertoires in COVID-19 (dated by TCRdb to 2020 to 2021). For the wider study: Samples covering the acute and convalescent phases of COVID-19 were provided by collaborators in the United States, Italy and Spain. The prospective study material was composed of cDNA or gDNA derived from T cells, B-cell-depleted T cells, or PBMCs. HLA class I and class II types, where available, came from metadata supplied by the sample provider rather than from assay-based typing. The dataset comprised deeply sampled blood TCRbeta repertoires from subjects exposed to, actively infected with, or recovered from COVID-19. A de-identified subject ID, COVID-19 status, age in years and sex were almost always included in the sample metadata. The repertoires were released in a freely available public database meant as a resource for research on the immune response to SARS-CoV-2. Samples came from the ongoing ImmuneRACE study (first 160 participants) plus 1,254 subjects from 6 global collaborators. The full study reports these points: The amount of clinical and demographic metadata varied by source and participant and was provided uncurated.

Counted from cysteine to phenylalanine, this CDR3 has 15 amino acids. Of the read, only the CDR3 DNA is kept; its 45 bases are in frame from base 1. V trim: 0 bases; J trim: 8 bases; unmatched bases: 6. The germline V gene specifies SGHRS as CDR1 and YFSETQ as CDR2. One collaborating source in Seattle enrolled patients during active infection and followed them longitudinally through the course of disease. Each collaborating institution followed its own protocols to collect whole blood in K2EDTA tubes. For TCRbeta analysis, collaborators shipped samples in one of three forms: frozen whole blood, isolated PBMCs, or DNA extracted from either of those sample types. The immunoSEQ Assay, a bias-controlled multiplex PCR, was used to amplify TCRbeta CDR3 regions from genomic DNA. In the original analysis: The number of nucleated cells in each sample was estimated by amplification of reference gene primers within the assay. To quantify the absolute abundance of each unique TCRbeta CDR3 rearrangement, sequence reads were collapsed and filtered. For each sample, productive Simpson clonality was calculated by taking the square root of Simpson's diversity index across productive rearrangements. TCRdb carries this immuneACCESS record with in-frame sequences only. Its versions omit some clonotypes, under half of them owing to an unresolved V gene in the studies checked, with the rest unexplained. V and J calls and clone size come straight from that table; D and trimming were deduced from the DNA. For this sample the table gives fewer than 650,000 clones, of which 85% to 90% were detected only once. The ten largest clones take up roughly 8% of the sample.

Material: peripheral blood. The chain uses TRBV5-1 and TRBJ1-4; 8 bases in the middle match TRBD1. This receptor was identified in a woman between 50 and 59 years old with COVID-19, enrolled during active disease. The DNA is TGCGCCAGCAGCTTGGAATGGGACAGGTCCGAAAAACTGTTTTTT. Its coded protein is CASSLEWDRSEKLFF. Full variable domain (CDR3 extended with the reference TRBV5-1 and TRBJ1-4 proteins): KAGVTQTPRYLIKTRGQQVTLSCSPISGHRSVSWYQQTPGQGLQFLFEYFSETQRNKGNFPGRFSGRQFSNSRSEMNVSTLELGDSALYLCASSLEWDRSEKLFFGSGTQLSVL.